This TCR beta chain is drawn from a study of OX40 agonist ivuxolimab in advanced cancers. General study results and limits: There was clonal expansion of CD4+ and CD8+ blood T cells by week 6 at 0.1 to 3.0 mg/kg. Researchers report that CD8+ T cells had, on average, more expanded clones than CD4+.

As concerns this clone: Antigen unknown.

The assay was immunoSEQ multiplex PCR, and TCRdb's table has in-frame clones only and misses some. This sample has 65,000 to 90,000 clones, with roughly 86% found just once. V was shortened by 0 bases and J by 4 bases, with 9 bases between the two germline ends. CDR3 length: 14 residues. CDR1 and CDR2 from the germline V gene are KGHSH and LQKENI. The sequence came from an adult with an advanced solid tumor such as melanoma, head and neck, liver or kidney cancer. Source: CD4+ or CD8+ T cells sorted from blood, taken in a trial of the OX40 agonist ivuxolimab. V usage is TRBV18 and J usage is TRBJ1-2; D unclear. The CDR3 DNA sequence: TGTGCCAGCTCACCACCCCAGGTCCCCTATGGCTACACCTTC. This translates into CASSPPQVPYGYTF. Full variable domain (rest looked up from reference TRBV18 and TRBJ1-2): NAGVMQNPRHLVRRRGQEARLRCSPMKGHSHVYWYRQLPEEGLKFMVYLQKENIIDESGMPKERFSAEFPKEGPSILRIQQVVRGDSAAYFCASSPPQVPYGYTFGSGTRLTVV.